The 8 T cell receptor beta chains given below trace back to one sample, sequenced in a study of blood T cell repertoires in COVID-19. Here immunoSEQ multiplex PCR was the method, and the copy in TCRdb shows in-frame clones only, minus some. The repertoire holds about 190,000 clones, with 65% to 85% as singletons. Sequencing used PBMCs or T cells enriched from blood (not recorded which). All receptors come from a woman in her twenties or thirties who had recovered from COVID-19.

V and J are TRBV7-9 and TRBJ2-3, with 14 bases that match TRBD2. This CDR3 contains 16 residues. The junction had 3 bases not matched to a gene; V was cut back by 5 bases and J by 2 bases. The germline CDR1 and CDR2 sequences are SEHNR and FQNEAQ (reference sequence). The CDR3 spells CASSAGLAGDTDTQYF. CDR3 sequence (DNA): TGTGCCAGCAGCGCGGGACTAGCGGGGGACACAGATACGCAGTATTTT.

The chain combines TRBV19 with TRBJ1-5; 9 nucleotides align to TRBD1. The CDR3 contains 16 residues. The germline gives CDR1 LNHDA, CDR2 SQIVND (reference sequence). Trimming removed 5 bases from V and 2 bases from J; junction bases left unmatched: 7. CDR3 amino acids: CASSDRQGDGNQPQHF. CDR3 coding DNA: TGTGCCAGTAGTGATCGACAGGGGGACGGCAATCAGCCCCAGCATTTT.

The V gene is TRBV28, the J gene TRBJ1-3; D is unclear. The V gene lost 5 bases and the J gene lost 4 bases, with 9 bases spanning the gap. Germline V gives CDR1 MDHEN, CDR2 SYDVKM. The CDR3 runs 13 residues. CDR3 bases: TGTGCCAGCAGTGCCGACAAAGGAAACACCATATATTTT. Its protein product is CASSADKGNTIYF.

The sample holds a few counts of this clone. The rearrangement uses TRBV19 and TRBJ2-3; TRBD2 matches at 11 bases. V gave up 5 bases and J gave up 4 bases; unmatched junction bases: 17. Germline V gene sequence: CDR1 LNHDA, CDR2 SQIVND (reference sequence). The CDR3 spans 19 residues. The CDR3 here is CASSVSLPGLAGGADTQYF. CDR3 DNA: TGTGCCAGTAGTGTCTCCCTCCCAGGGCTAGCGGGAGGTGCAGATACGCAGTATTTT.

This chain connects TRBV11-3 to TRBJ2-1; tentative D call: TRBD2 (7 bases). The CDR3 loop spans 17 amino acids. The V end was cut by 1 base, the J end by 9 bases, with 22 bases between. Germline CDR1 is SGHNT and CDR2 is YENEEA. The CDR3 spells CASSLGPLGGGFGEQFF. CDR3 DNA sequence: TGTGCCAGCAGCTTAGGCCCCCTAGGGGGGGGGTTCGGTGAGCAGTTCTTC.

This clone was counted only a few times. This chain uses TRBV5-1 with TRBJ2-1, with TRBD2 identical over 11 bases. The CDR3 runs to 16 residues. The trim removed 3 bases at V and 4 bases at J, leaving 6 bases unmatched. Germline values: CDR1 SGHRS, CDR2 YFSETQ. The CDR3 DNA reads TGCGCCAGCAGCTCCTCCCGACTAGCGGGATACAATGAGCAGTTCTTC. Residues: CASSSSRLAGYNEQFF.

The V gene is TRBV5-8, the J gene TRBJ2-7; D may be TRBD2 (7 bases). The CDR3 consists of 17 residues. The V gene's germline CDR1 is SGHTS and CDR2 YDEGEE. Trimming pared 4 bases from V and 5 bases from J, leaving 25 bases between. The CDR3 reads CASSAQGTNPLGHEQYF. The CDR3 DNA reads as TGTGCCAGCAGCGCGCAGGGGACTAACCCCCTTGGGCACGAGCAGTACTTC.

The rearrangement uses TRBV27 and TRBJ2-1; tentative D call: TRBD2 (5 bases). The CDR3 runs 15 residues. Trimming shortened V by 0 bases and J by 4 bases, and 10 bases separated the two germline ends. Germline CDR1 and CDR2: MNHEY and SMNVEV (reference sequence). CDR3 in amino acids: CASSLSFRGYNEQFF. The CDR3 nucleotides read TGTGCCAGCAGTTTATCTTTTCGGGGTTACAATGAGCAGTTCTTC.